What follows are 27 T cell receptor beta chains derived from one specimen sequenced in a study of CD8 T cells in Susac syndrome. Roughly 0.5 to 1 ug RNA was reverse transcribed with random hexamers. TCRdb processed the immunoSEQ multiplex PCR reads anew with MiXCR; each CDR3 protein has one entry. The sample has under 350,000 distinct CDR3 sequences; roughly 94% are singletons. The specimen sequenced was CD4+ T cells from PBMCs. These receptors all stem from a human donor with multiple sclerosis.

This clonotype appeared once. J is TRBJ2-1 and V is TRBV29-1; D unclear. The V end lost 7 bases, the J end lost 4 bases, and 14 bases lay between the germline ends. Germline V gene sequence: CDR1 SQVTM, CDR2 ANQGSEA. This CDR3 comprises 13 residues. This chain's CDR3 is CSAPALGYNEQFF. The CDR3 coding sequence is TGCAGCGCCCCGGCCCTCGGGTACAATGAGCAGTTCTTC.

The chain carries TRBV30 and TRBJ1-5; D not certain. The length of the CDR3 is 11 residues. V was pared by 2 bases and J by 7 bases, with 6 bases between. Germline V lookup: CDR1 GTSNPN, CDR2 SVGIG (reference sequence). This CDR3 is CAWSPTQPQHF. The CDR3 nucleotides are TGTGCCTGGAGTCCAACCCAGCCCCAGCATTTT. The complete variable domain, with remaining parts taken from reference TRBV30 and TRBJ1-5, reads SQTIHQWPATLVQPVGSPLSLECTVEGTSNPNLYWYRQAAGRGLQLLFYSVGIGQISSEVPQNLSASRPQDRQFILSSKKLLLSDSGFYLCAWSPTQPQHFGDGTRLSIL.

This clonotype occurred once. One end of the junction does not line up with germline, which may come from a read error. The rearrangement links TRBV20-1 to TRBJ2-3, with TRBD1 as a possible D gene (6 bases). The CDR3 extends over 15 amino acids. Germline loops: CDR1 DFQATT, CDR2 SNEGSKA (reference sequence). CDR3 nucleotides: TGCAGTGCTAGGGAACAGGGTAGCCCCACAGATACGCGGTATTTT. Its translation: CSAREQGSPTDTRYF.

The CDR3 reads CATSDLRGLGTGELFF. The DNA of the CDR3 is TGTGCCACCAGTGATTTGAGGGGGCTGGGCACCGGGGAGCTGTTTTTT. V and J are TRBV24-1 and TRBJ2-2; 7 bases agree with TRBD1. CDR3 size: 16 residues. The V segment lost 0 bases and the J segment 4 bases; nucleotides outside the gene matches: 4. Germline V gene sequence: CDR1 KGHDR, CDR2 SFDVKD.

The rearrangement uses TRBV27 and TRBJ2-5, with 7 nucleotides matching TRBD2. Germline V gives CDR1 MNHEY, CDR2 SMNVEV (reference sequence). The CDR3 consists of 13 residues. After removal of 8 bases from V and 2 bases from J, the junction contained 5 bases not matched to a gene. CDR3 region: CASESGVQETQYF. The DNA of the CDR3 is TGTGCCAGCGAGAGCGGGGTACAAGAGACCCAGTACTTC.

The chain joins TRBV4-3 to TRBJ2-3; a possible D gene is TRBD2 (5 bases). Germline V gives CDR1 LGHNA, CDR2 YSLEER. Trimming cost V 6 bases and J 2 bases, with 9 bases left between them. The CDR3 is made up of 13 amino acids. CDR3 loop: CASRGSLTDTQYF. CDR3 coding DNA: TGCGCCAGCAGAGGGAGCCTCACAGATACGCAGTATTTT.

This sequence joins TRBV10-3 and TRBJ2-7, with D uncertain. Per the germline V gene, CDR1 is ENHRY and CDR2 is SYGVKD. This CDR3 has 12 residues. Trimming removed 2 bases from V and 6 bases from J, with 8 bases in between. The CDR3 reads CAISELFAEQYF. CDR3 DNA sequence: TGTGCCATCAGTGAGCTCTTCGCCGAGCAGTACTTC.

The table lists this clonotype with a count of one. This rearrangement joins TRBV6-1 to TRBJ1-1, with D possibly being TRBD1 (5 bases). This CDR3 has 13 amino acids. The V gene lost 8 bases and the J gene lost 0 bases, with 10 bases spanning the gap. CDR1 is MNHNS, CDR2 SASEGT, per germline. CDR3 DNA: TGTGCCAGCCACCGGACACTGAACACTGAAGCTTTCTTT. Residues: CASHRTLNTEAFF.

The chain combines TRBV7-2 with TRBJ2-5; D is unresolved. In germline, CDR1 is SGHTA, CDR2 FQGNSA. CDR3 length: 13 amino acids. V shed 1 base and J shed 4 bases, with 7 bases lying between them. The CDR3 is CASSLGTLETQYF. The CDR3 coding sequence is TGTGCCAGCAGCTTAGGAACGCTAGAGACCCAGTACTTC.

This clonotype is a singleton in its sample. The chain is built from TRBV24-1 and TRBJ1-1, with D maybe TRBD1 (6 bases). CDR1 is KGHDR, CDR2 SFDVKD, per germline. CDR3 length: 16 residues. V gave up 1 base and J gave up 0 bases, with 11 bases separating them. The CDR3 is CATSDFTGSVNTEAFF. CDR3 coding DNA: TGTGCCACCAGTGATTTTACAGGGTCGGTGAACACTGAAGCTTTCTTT.

V is TRBV19 and J is TRBJ1-1, with 8 nucleotides matching TRBD1. V gave up 5 bases and J gave up 7 bases; unmatched junction bases: 6. The V gene's germline CDR1 is LNHDA and CDR2 SQIVND (reference sequence). The CDR3 sequence is 13 residues long. CDR3 loop: CASSPDREVEAFF. DNA of the CDR3: TGTGCCAGTAGTCCGGACAGGGAAGTTGAAGCTTTCTTT.

The chain recombines TRBV27 with TRBJ2-7; 12 bases align to TRBD2. Germline V gene data show CDR1 as MNHEY and CDR2 as SMNVEV (reference sequence). This CDR3 region has 18 residues. Trimming at V came to 5 bases and at J to 5 bases, leaving 16 bases not matched to a gene. The CDR3 DNA sequence: TGTGCCAGCAGTCCATCCAGACTAGCGGGGGACCTCAACCACGAGCAGTACTTC. It codes for CASSPSRLAGDLNHEQYF.

The J gene is TRBJ2-5, the V gene TRBV28, with D possibly called TRBD1 or TRBD2 (5 bases each). CDR3 length equals 16 residues. In germline, CDR1 is MDHEN, CDR2 SYDVKM. The V gene lost 5 bases and the J gene lost 3 bases, with 19 bases spanning the gap. The CDR3 bases are TGTGCCAGCAGTAACCGCATGCCCGGGACGAAAGAGACCCAGTACTTC. It yields the protein CASSNRMPGTKETQYF.

V usage is TRBV2 and J usage is TRBJ1-4; 7 nucleotides line up with TRBD1. This CDR3 comprises 14 residues. CDR1 is SNHLY and CDR2 is FYNNEI in the germline V gene. The ends lost 6 bases at V and 6 bases at J; junction bases unmatched: 7. Here the CDR3 reads CASRRRGLDEKLFF. For the CDR3, the DNA is TGTGCCAGCAGGAGGAGGGGGCTTGATGAAAAACTGTTTTTT.

The chain carries TRBV7-9 and TRBJ2-3; 8 nucleotides line up with TRBD2. The CDR3 is 16 residues long. Germline lookup yields CDR1 SEHNR and CDR2 FQNEAQ (reference sequence). V gave up 5 bases and J gave up 2 bases; unmatched junction bases: 9. CDR3 protein: CASSPDRGGSTDTQYF. Here the CDR3 DNA reads TGTGCCAGCAGCCCCGATCGCGGGGGGTCCACAGATACGCAGTATTTT.

V and J are TRBV3-1 and TRBJ1-5; possibly TRBD1 for D (5 bases). The CDR3 length is 16 residues. Looked up from germline, CDR1 is LGHDT and CDR2 is YNNKEL (reference sequence). The V gene lost 1 base and the J gene lost 2 bases, with 12 bases spanning the gap. The CDR3 sequence is CASSQGYDSRNQPQHF. The CDR3 nucleotides are TGTGCCAGCAGCCAAGGGTACGACAGTCGCAATCAGCCCCAGCATTTT.

The gene calls are TRBV2 and TRBJ2-3; tentative D call: TRBD2 (5 bases). The CDR3 has 13 residues. Germline values: CDR1 SNHLY, CDR2 FYNNEI. V was pared by 5 bases and J by 4 bases, with 10 bases between. CDR3: CASSLAPPDTQYF. The CDR3 coding sequence is TGTGCCAGCAGTCTAGCTCCCCCAGATACGCAGTATTTT.

The chain carries TRBV29-1 and TRBJ2-7; D could derive from TRBD1 or TRBD2 (6 bases each). Trimming left V 1 base short and J 3 bases short, with 10 bases between. Looked up from germline, CDR1 is SQVTM and CDR2 is ANQGSEA. CDR3 length: 13 amino acids. As DNA, the CDR3 is TGCAGCGTTGAAGGCGGGGACAACTACGAGCAGTACTTC. Its translation is CSVEGGDNYEQYF.

This chain links TRBV10-3 with TRBJ2-3; D is perhaps TRBD1 (5 bases). V lost 4 bases, J lost 6 bases, and 14 bases lay in between. CDR3 size: 14 residues. CDR1 is ENHRY, CDR2 SYGVKD, per germline. Here the CDR3 DNA reads TGTGCCATCAGTGTTAATGGGGCTAGGGATACGCAGTATTTT. This translates into CAISVNGARDTQYF.

The rearrangement links TRBV18 to TRBJ1-1; 7 nucleotides align to TRBD1. CDR1 and CDR2 from the germline V gene are KGHSH and LQKENI. V shed 3 bases, J shed 0 bases, and the junction held 4 bases outside the gene matches. This CDR3 has 15 residues. The CDR3 nucleotides are TGTGCCAGCTCACCTGACAGGGAAATGAACACTGAAGCTTTCTTT. It translates to CASSPDREMNTEAFF.

V and J are TRBV12-3 or TRBV12-4 and TRBJ1-1; 7 bases are shared with TRBD1. The CDR3 spans 13 residues. V gave up 7 bases and J gave up 6 bases; unmatched junction bases: 8. This chain's CDR3 is CASIGQVGAEAFF. In DNA, the CDR3 is TGTGCCAGCATTGGACAGGTCGGTGCTGAAGCTTTCTTT.

The chain employs TRBV18 and TRBJ2-7; 8 nucleotides agree with TRBD2. The V gene's germline CDR1 is KGHSH and CDR2 LQKENI. With V trimmed by 3 bases and J by 6 bases, 7 bases remained unmatched. The CDR3 has 14 residues. CDR3 residues: CASSPTGGNFEQYF. The CDR3 region has the DNA TGTGCCAGCTCACCGACGGGGGGGAACTTCGAGCAGTACTTC.

DNA of the CDR3: TGCGCCAGCAGCTTGCAGCCTAGCGGGGGGGCCGGGGAGCTGTTTTTT. Translated, it gives CASSLQPSGGAGELFF. The chain employs TRBV5-1 and TRBJ2-2, with TRBD2 matching 12 bases. This CDR3 is built from 16 residues. J gave up 6 bases and V 1 base, and 4 bases lay outside the gene matches. CDR1 is SGHRS, CDR2 YFSETQ, per germline.

The J gene is TRBJ2-5, the V gene TRBV9; a weak D match, TRBD2 (6 bases). Per germline, CDR1 SGDLS and CDR2 YYNGEE. The CDR3 has 16 residues. Trimming stripped 0 bases from V and 2 bases from J, with 14 bases between. The CDR3 sequence: CASSVVAAGLQETQYF. The CDR3 bases are TGTGCCAGCAGCGTAGTAGCTGCGGGACTGCAAGAGACCCAGTACTTC.

The chain employs TRBV12-3 or TRBV12-4 and TRBJ2-3; 8 bases are a match to TRBD2. The CDR3 has 16 residues. V gave up 6 bases and J gave up 4 bases; unmatched junction bases: 12. The CDR3 DNA reads TGTGCCAGCAGCTCCGGGGGGGGAGGGGCAGCAGATACGCAGTATTTT. It translates to CASSSGGGGAADTQYF.

The J gene is TRBJ1-2, the V gene TRBV30; D not certain. V lost 0 bases and J lost 1, with 6 bases in between. Germline V gene lookup returns CDR1 GTSNPN and CDR2 SVGIG (reference sequence). The CDR3 has 13 amino acids. The CDR3 bases are TGTGCCTGGAGTGTAGACGATAACTATGGCTACACCTTC. This translates into CAWSVDDNYGYTF. The complete variable domain, with remaining parts taken from reference TRBV30 and TRBJ1-2, reads SQTIHQWPATLVQPVGSPLSLECTVEGTSNPNLYWYRQAAGRGLQLLFYSVGIGQISSEVPQNLSASRPQDRQFILSSKKLLLSDSGFYLCAWSVDDNYGYTFGSGTRLTVV.

The chain couples TRBV7-2 to TRBJ1-1; tentatively, D is TRBD1 (5 bases). V was clipped by 4 bases and J by 3 bases, with 12 bases between them. The CDR3 consists of 14 residues. Germline V lookup: CDR1 SGHTA, CDR2 FQGNSA. The CDR3 DNA reads as TGTGCCAGCAGCTCGTCTGGAGGGGACACTGAAGCTTTCTTT. Protein product: CASSSSGGDTEAFF.